These 22 T cell receptor beta chains share one sample of origin, sequenced in a study of control samples from healthy donors and cancer patients. Libraries were prepared by immunoSEQ multiplex PCR; TCRdb keeps only in-frame clonotypes and omits some of them. The data show 120,000 to 150,000 clones, roughly 93% seen once. The sample taken for sequencing was blood. Every receptor here comes from a man between 18 and 35 years old in good health.

V usage is TRBV7-2 and J usage is TRBJ2-7; D is uncertain. From germline, CDR1 is SGHTA and CDR2 FQGNSA. The CDR3 consists of 15 residues. Trimming stripped 3 bases from V and 0 bases from J, with 12 bases between. CDR3 loop: CASSFQTPPSYEQYF. DNA for the CDR3: TGTGCCAGCAGCTTTCAAACTCCCCCCTCCTACGAGCAGTACTTC.

This sequence joins TRBV19 and TRBJ1-2; D is unclear. V dropped 6 bases and J dropped 5 bases, with 13 bases sitting between them. Germline-derived CDR1 and CDR2 are LNHDA and SQIVND (reference sequence). CDR3 length: 13 amino acids. CDR3 residues: CASRNSGEYGYTF. CDR3 bases: TGTGCCAGTAGGAACAGTGGGGAATATGGCTACACCTTC. Variable domain in full (rest from reference TRBV19 and TRBJ1-2): DGGITQSPKYLFRKEGQNVTLSCEQNLNHDAMYWYRQDPGQGLRLIYYSQIVNDFQKGDIAEGYSVSREKKESFPLTVTSAQKNPTAFYLCASRNSGEYGYTFGSGTRLTVV.

The CDR3 DNA is TGTGCCAGCAGCTCGACCCGCTCACCGGGGGAGCTGTTTTTT. Translated, it gives CASSSTRSPGELFF. The genes are TRBV7-9 and TRBJ2-2; D remains unclear. Trimming took 4 bases from V and 8 from J, leaving 14 bases between them. Germline values: CDR1 SEHNR, CDR2 FQNEAQ (reference sequence). CDR3 length equals 14 residues. Using reference TRBV7-9 and TRBJ2-2 for the parts outside the CDR3, the full variable domain is DTGVSQNPRHKITKRGQNVTFRCDPISEHNRLYWYRQTLGQGPEFLTYFQNEAQLEKSRLLSDRFSAERPKGSFSTLEIQRTEQGDSAMYLCASSSTRSPGELFFGEGSRLTVL.

This chain joins TRBV7-9 and TRBJ1-1, with D unresolved. Germline CDR1 SEHNR, CDR2 FQNEAQ (reference sequence). The CDR3 has 12 amino acids. Trimming stripped 2 bases from V and 3 bases from J, with 4 bases between. The CDR3 coding sequence is TGTGCCAGCAGCTTATCGGACACTGAAGCTTTCTTT. Amino acid sequence: CASSLSDTEAFF.

The rearrangement joins TRBV7-9 to TRBJ1-3, with 7 nucleotides matching TRBD1. Germline V lookup: CDR1 SEHNR, CDR2 FQNEAQ (reference sequence). This CDR3 contains 15 residues. V lost 3 bases to trimming and J lost 3 bases; unmatched junction nucleotides: 5. In DNA, the CDR3 is TGTGCCAGCAGCTTGACAGGGAGCGGTGGAAACACCATATATTTT. It translates to CASSLTGSGGNTIYF.

This clone was detected only once. The chain couples TRBV4-3 to TRBJ2-7; D remains unclear. Germline V gene data show CDR1 as LGHNA and CDR2 as YSLEER. This CDR3 contains 15 residues. V was clipped by 2 bases and J by 1 base, with 12 bases between them. CDR3 nucleotides: TGCGCCAGCAGCCAAAGTATCGGCCCGTCCTACGAGCAGTACTTC. Amino acid sequence: CASSQSIGPSYEQYF.

The chain couples TRBV28 to TRBJ2-7, with 8 nucleotides matching TRBD2. After removal of 6 bases from V and 2 bases from J, the junction contained 3 bases not matched to a gene. The V gene's germline CDR1 is MDHEN and CDR2 SYDVKM. This CDR3 has 13 residues. DNA of the CDR3: TGTGCCAGCAGCTTAGCGGGGCCCTACGAGCAGTACTTC. Protein product: CASSLAGPYEQYF. Variable domain in full (rest from reference TRBV28 and TRBJ2-7): DVKVTQSSRYLVKRTGEKVFLECVQDMDHENMFWYRQDPGLGLRLIYFSYDVKMKEKGDIPEGYSVSREKKERFSLILESASTNQTSMYLCASSLAGPYEQYFGPGTRLTVT.

V and J are TRBV2 and TRBJ2-2; 12 bases align to TRBD1. The ends lost 8 bases at V and 6 bases at J; junction bases unmatched: 4. This CDR3 is built from 14 residues. Germline-derived CDR1 and CDR2 are SNHLY and FYNNEI. The CDR3 loop is CASEGTGGPGELFF. The DNA for the CDR3 is TGTGCCAGCGAAGGGACAGGGGGCCCCGGGGAGCTGTTTTTT.

This clone has just one count. CDR3: CASSSVYSNQPQHF. The DNA for the CDR3 is TGTGCCAGCAGTAGTGTTTATAGCAATCAGCCCCAGCATTTT. The chain employs TRBV28 and TRBJ1-5; D remains unclear. Trimming took off 5 bases at V and 0 bases at J, with 8 bases between the two ends. Per germline, CDR1 MDHEN and CDR2 SYDVKM. This CDR3 is 14 amino acids long.

The chain joins TRBV19 to TRBJ1-4; D might be TRBD1 (6 bases). The CDR3 spans 14 residues. Germline V gene data show CDR1 as LNHDA and CDR2 as SQIVND (reference sequence). V dropped 5 bases and J dropped 4 bases, with 11 bases sitting between them. In DNA, the CDR3 is TGTGCCAGTAGTTTTGGACAGAGTAATGAAAAACTGTTTTTT. This encodes CASSFGQSNEKLFF.

This chain links TRBV6-2 or TRBV6-3 with TRBJ1-5, with D possibly being TRBD1 (5 bases). This CDR3 is 14 amino acids long. In germline, CDR1 is MNHEY, CDR2 SVGEGT. V dropped 2 bases and J dropped 11 bases, with 16 bases sitting between them. DNA for the CDR3: TGTGCCAGCAGTTACGGGGACCCTCTAATAGCCCAGCATTTT. As protein: CASSYGDPLIAQHF.

The V call is TRBV9, the J call TRBJ2-2, with 7 nucleotides matching TRBD2. With 4 bases clipped from V and 2 bases from J, the junction kept 5 bases outside the gene matches. CDR3 length: 15 residues. The V gene's germline CDR1 is SGDLS and CDR2 YYNGEE. The CDR3 sequence: CASSPRDYNTGELFF. Here the CDR3 DNA reads TGTGCCAGCAGCCCCCGGGACTACAACACCGGGGAGCTGTTTTTT.

This clone occurred a few times. V and J are TRBV4-2 and TRBJ2-7; D is uncertain. Germline CDR1 is LGHNA and CDR2 is YNFKEQ. Trimming removed 1 base at V and 2 bases at J, with 6 bases between. This CDR3 comprises 13 residues. The CDR3 DNA reads TGTGCCAGCAGCCAAGTCATTACCTACGAGCAGTACTTC. Translated: CASSQVITYEQYF.

V usage is TRBV6-2 or TRBV6-3 and J usage is TRBJ2-7, with D perhaps TRBD2 (6 bases). Germline V lookup: CDR1 MNHEY, CDR2 SVGEGT. Trimming removed 0 bases at V and 4 bases at J, with 19 bases between. The CDR3 has 17 residues. This CDR3 is CASSYSIYGSGQYEQYF. CDR3 DNA sequence: TGTGCCAGCAGTTACTCGATATACGGGAGTGGTCAGTACGAGCAGTACTTC.

In regard to this clone: This sample includes further DNA sequences coding for the same CDR3. The genes are TRBV28 and TRBJ1-5; 9 nucleotides agree with TRBD1. The CDR3 runs 19 residues. Germline V gene data show CDR1 as MDHEN and CDR2 as SYDVKM. Unmatched junction bases numbered 13, after V lost 1 base and J lost 3 bases. The chain's CDR3 is CASSLYPILDRGDNQPQHF. The CDR3 nucleotides are TGTGCCAGCAGTTTATATCCAATTCTGGACAGGGGTGACAATCAGCCCCAGCATTTT.

The gene calls are TRBV9 and TRBJ2-1, with D perhaps assigned TRBD1 or TRBD2 (5 bases each). CDR1 SGDLS and CDR2 YYNGEE come from the germline V gene. This CDR3 is built from 12 residues. V lost 1 base and J lost 9, with 8 bases in between. The CDR3 spells CASSVQGAEQFF. In DNA form, the CDR3 reads TGTGCCAGCAGCGTACAGGGAGCTGAGCAGTTCTTC.

The gene calls are TRBV27 and TRBJ2-7; no clear D gene. The CDR3 is 13 residues long. V lost 6 bases to trimming and J lost 2 bases, with 11 bases between them. Germline lookup yields CDR1 MNHEY and CDR2 SMNVEV (reference sequence). CDR3 DNA sequence: TGTGCCAGCAGCCGCCGAGAGGCCTACGAGCAGTACTTC. Its protein product is CASSRREAYEQYF.

The CDR3, as DNA: TGTGCCAGCAGTTTAAAAAGGAACACTGAAGCTTTCTTT. Protein product: CASSLKRNTEAFF. The J gene is TRBJ1-1, the V gene TRBV12-3 or TRBV12-4, with D hard to call. Deletions cut 2 bases from V and 1 base from J, with 5 bases between. The CDR3 extends over 13 amino acids.

CDR3 bases: TGCGCCAGCAGCAAGGGAAGGGAAGACGAGCAGTACTTC. It is translated as CASSKGREDEQYF. The chain has TRBV5-1 and TRBJ2-7; D not certain. Germline CDR1 and CDR2: SGHRS and YFSETQ. The V end was cut by 4 bases, the J end by 5 bases, with 13 bases between. The CDR3 runs to 13 residues.

The chain is built from TRBV2 and TRBJ1-1; D not certain. This CDR3 is 14 amino acids long. From germline, CDR1 is SNHLY and CDR2 FYNNEI. Trimming cost V 8 bases and J 0 bases, with 13 bases left between them. As DNA, the CDR3 is TGTGCCAGCCCCCCGGCAGGCATGAACACTGAAGCTTTCTTT. This translates into CASPPAGMNTEAFF.

This chain uses TRBV3-1 (or the pseudogene TRBV3-2) with TRBJ2-3; D not resolved. Germline-derived CDR1 and CDR2 are LGHDT and YNNKEL (reference sequence). The CDR3 loop spans 11 amino acids. V gave up 10 bases and J gave up 1 base, with 6 bases separating them. CDR3 coding DNA: TGTGCCACCAGAGGCACAGATACGCAGTATTTT. Protein sequence: CATRGTDTQYF.

This clone occurred once. V and J are TRBV3-1 (or the pseudogene TRBV3-2) and TRBJ2-7; the match to TRBD1 covers 7 bases. Germline V gene data show CDR1 as LGHDT and CDR2 as YNNKEL (reference sequence). There are 17 residues in the CDR3. J was trimmed by 0 bases and V by 0 bases; bases with no gene match: 8. CDR3 residues: CASSQDPGQRNSYEQYF. The CDR3 nucleotides are TGTGCCAGCAGCCAAGACCCGGGACAGCGAAACTCCTACGAGCAGTACTTC.